This T cell receptor beta chain was documented in a study of blood T cell repertoires in COVID-19. Background on the study: Donors in the United States, Italy and Spain gave samples during acute or convalescent COVID-19. T cells, B-cell-depleted T cells, or PBMCs supplied cDNA or gDNA.

Those enrolled in Seattle joined during active infection and were followed longitudinally afterward. Germline CDR1 and CDR2: MNHEY and SVGAGI. Trimming removed 0 bases at V and 3 bases at J, with 14 bases between. The CDR3 spans 16 residues. The authors' processing: Scientists estimated how many nucleated cells there were by amplifying reference gene primers. This table comes from immunoSEQ multiplex PCR, and its TCRdb copy is limited to in-frame clones, with some not included. That table is the source of V, J and clone size, and D and trimming were worked out from the DNA. The sample holds about 360,000 clones, about 88% seen once.

The receptor comes from a woman aged 60-75 years with COVID-19, enrolled during active disease. Sequences were obtained from peripheral blood. The rearrangement links TRBV6-5 to TRBJ1-1; D unresolved. DNA of the CDR3: TGTGCCAGCAGTTACTCTTACGGAACACTAGACACTGAAGCTTTCTTT. Translation: CASSYSYGTLDTEAFF.